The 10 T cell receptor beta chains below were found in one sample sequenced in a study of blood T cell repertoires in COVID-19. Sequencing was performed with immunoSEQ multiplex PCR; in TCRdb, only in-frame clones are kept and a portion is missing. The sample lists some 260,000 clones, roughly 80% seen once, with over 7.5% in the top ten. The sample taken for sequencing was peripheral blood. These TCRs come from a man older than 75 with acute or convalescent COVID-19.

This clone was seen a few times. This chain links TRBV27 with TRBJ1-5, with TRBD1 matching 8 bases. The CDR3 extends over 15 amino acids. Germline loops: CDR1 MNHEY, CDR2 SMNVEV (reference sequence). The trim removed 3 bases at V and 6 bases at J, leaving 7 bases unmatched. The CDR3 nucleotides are TGTGCCAGCAGTTTCCGGACAGGGATGAGTCAGCCCCAGCATTTT. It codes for CASSFRTGMSQPQHF.

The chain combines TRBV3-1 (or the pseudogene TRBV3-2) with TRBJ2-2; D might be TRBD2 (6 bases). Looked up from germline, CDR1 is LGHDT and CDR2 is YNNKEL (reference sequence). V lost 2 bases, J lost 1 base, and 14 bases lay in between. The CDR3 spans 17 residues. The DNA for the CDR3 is TGTGCCAGCAGCCAACCTGCATTTAGCGGGAACACCGGGGAGCTGTTTTTT. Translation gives CASSQPAFSGNTGELFF.

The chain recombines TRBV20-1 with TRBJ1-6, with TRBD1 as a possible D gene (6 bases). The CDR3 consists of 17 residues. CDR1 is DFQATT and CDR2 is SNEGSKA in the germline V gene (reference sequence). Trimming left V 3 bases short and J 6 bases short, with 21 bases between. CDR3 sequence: CSASGRKQGWINSPLHF. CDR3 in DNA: TGCAGTGCTAGTGGGCGGAAACAGGGTTGGATTAATTCACCCCTCCACTTT.

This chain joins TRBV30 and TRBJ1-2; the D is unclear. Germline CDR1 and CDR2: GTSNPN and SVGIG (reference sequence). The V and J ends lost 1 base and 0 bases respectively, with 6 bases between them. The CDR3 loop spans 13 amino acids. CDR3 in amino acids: CAWSAGSNYGYTF. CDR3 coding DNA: TGTGCCTGGAGTGCGGGGTCTAACTATGGCTACACCTTC.

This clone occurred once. The CDR3 sequence is CASSPGSNQPQHF. The DNA for the CDR3 is TGTGCCAGCAGTCCGGGTAGCAATCAGCCCCAGCATTTT. V is TRBV12-3 or TRBV12-4 and J is TRBJ1-5; D is unresolved. V was trimmed by 5 bases and J by 0 bases, leaving 5 bases between them. The CDR3 totals 13 residues.

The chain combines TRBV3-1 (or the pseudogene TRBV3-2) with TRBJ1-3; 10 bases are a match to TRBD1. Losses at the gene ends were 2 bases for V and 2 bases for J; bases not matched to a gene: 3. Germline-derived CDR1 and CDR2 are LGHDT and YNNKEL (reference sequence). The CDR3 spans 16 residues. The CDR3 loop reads CASSQLTGGTGNTIYF. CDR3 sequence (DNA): TGTGCCAGCAGCCAATTGACAGGGGGCACTGGAAACACCATATATTTT.

The CDR3 loop reads CASSTGSSSGRNEQFF. CDR3 DNA: TGTGCCAGTAGTACTGGGAGCAGTAGCGGGAGGAATGAGCAGTTCTTC. The chain has TRBV19 and TRBJ2-1; TRBD2 matches at 10 bases. The CDR3 runs 16 residues. Germline CDR1 reads LNHDA; CDR2 reads SQIVND (reference sequence). With 4 bases clipped from V and 7 bases from J, the junction kept 10 bases outside the gene matches. The complete variable domain, with remaining parts taken from reference TRBV19 and TRBJ2-1, reads DGGITQSPKYLFRKEGQNVTLSCEQNLNHDAMYWYRQDPGQGLRLIYYSQIVNDFQKGDIAEGYSVSREKKESFPLTVTSAQKNPTAFYLCASSTGSSSGRNEQFFGPGTRLTVL.

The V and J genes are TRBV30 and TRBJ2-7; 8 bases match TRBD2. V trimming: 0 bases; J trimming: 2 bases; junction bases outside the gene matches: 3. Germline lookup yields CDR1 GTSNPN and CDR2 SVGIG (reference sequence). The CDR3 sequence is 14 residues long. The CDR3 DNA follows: TGTGCCTGGAGTGTATCTAGCGGGCCCTACGAGCAGTACTTC. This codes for CAWSVSSGPYEQYF.

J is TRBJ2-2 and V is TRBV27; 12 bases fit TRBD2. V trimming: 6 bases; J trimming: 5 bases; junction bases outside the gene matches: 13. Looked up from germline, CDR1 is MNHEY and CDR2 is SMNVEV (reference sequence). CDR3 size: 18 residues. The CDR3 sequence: CASSIVGLAGGRTGELFF. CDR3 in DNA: TGTGCCAGCAGCATCGTCGGCCTAGCGGGAGGGAGGACCGGGGAGCTGTTTTTT.

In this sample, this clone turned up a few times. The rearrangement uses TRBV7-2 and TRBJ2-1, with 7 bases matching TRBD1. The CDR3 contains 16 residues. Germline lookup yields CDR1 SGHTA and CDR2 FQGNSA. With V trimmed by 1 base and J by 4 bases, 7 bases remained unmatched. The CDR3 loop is CASSLEGGSVYNEQFF. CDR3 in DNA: TGTGCCAGCAGCTTAGAAGGGGGCTCTGTTTACAATGAGCAGTTCTTC.